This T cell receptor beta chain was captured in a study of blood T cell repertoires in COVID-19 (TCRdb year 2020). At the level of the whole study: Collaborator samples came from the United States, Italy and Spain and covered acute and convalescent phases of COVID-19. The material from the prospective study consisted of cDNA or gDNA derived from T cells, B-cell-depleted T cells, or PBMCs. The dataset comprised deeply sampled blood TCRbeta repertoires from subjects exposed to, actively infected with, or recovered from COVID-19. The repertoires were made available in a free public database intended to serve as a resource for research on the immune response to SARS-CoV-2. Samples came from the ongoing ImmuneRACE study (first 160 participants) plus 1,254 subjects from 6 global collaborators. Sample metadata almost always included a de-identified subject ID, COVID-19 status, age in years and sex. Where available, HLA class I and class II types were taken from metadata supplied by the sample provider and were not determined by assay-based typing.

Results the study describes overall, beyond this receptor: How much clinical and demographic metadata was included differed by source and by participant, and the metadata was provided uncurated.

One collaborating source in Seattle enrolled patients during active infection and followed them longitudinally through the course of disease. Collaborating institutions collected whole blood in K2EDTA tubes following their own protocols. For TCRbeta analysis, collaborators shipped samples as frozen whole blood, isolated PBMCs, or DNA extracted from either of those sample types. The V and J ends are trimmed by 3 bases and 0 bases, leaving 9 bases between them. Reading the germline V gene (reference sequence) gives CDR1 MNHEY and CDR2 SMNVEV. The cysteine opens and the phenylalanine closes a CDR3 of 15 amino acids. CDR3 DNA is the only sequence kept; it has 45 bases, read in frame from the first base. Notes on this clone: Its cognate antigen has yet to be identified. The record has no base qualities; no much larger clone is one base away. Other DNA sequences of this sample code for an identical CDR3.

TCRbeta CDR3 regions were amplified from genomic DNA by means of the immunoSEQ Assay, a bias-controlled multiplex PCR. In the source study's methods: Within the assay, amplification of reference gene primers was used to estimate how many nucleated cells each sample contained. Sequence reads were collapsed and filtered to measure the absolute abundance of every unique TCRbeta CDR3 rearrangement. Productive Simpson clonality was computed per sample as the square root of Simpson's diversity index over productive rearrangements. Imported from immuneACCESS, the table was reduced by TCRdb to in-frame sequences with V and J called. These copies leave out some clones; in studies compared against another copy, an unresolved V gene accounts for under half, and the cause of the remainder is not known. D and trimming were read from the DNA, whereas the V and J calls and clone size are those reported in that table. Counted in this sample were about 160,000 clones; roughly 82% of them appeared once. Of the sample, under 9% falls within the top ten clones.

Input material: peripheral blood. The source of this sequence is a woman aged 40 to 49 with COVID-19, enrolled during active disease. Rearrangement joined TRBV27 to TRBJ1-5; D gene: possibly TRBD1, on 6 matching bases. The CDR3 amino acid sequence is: CASSLDSFSNQPQHF. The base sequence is TGTGCCAGCAGTTTGGACAGCTTTAGCAATCAGCCCCAGCATTTT.